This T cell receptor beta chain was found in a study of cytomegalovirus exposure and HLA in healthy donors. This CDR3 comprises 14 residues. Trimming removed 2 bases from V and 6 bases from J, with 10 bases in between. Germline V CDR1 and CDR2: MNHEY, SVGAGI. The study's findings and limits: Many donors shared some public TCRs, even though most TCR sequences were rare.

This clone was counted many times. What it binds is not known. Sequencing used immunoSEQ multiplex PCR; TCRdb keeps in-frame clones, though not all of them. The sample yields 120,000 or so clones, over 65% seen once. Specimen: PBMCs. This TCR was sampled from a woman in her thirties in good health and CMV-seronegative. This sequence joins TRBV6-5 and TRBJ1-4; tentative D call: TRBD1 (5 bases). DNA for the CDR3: TGTGCCAGCAGTTACAGCGGGGGAGATGAAAAACTGTTTTTT. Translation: CASSYSGGDEKLFF.